The 14 T cell receptor beta chains in this list originate from one sample, sequenced in a study of beta chain features in type 1 diabetes. Whole-study findings and limits: Shortening of TCRB CDR3s, moderate but significant, appeared in all four CD4+ subsets of Type 1 diabetes patients.

What these receptors recognize is not known. cDNA synthesis used the whole RNA isolate, giving expressed TCRB sequences. Some clones are missing from TCRdb's copy, which holds only in-frame ones; the method was immunoSEQ multiplex PCR. The sample yields 600,000 to 700,000 clones, around 11% seen once. Material: naive CD4+ T cells from blood. The receptors come from a man aged 25 to 40 with type 1 diabetes.

The chain employs TRBV7-6 and TRBJ2-3; 13 bases match TRBD2. The CDR3 contains 14 residues. The junction had 4 bases not matched to a gene; V was cut back by 5 bases and J by 8 bases. CDR1 is SGHVS and CDR2 is FNYEAQ in the germline V gene. The CDR3 loop is CASSARTSGGTQYF. The CDR3 DNA sequence: TGTGCCAGCAGCGCCAGGACTAGCGGGGGTACGCAGTATTTT.

This clone was observed a handful of times. V gene TRBV25-1 combines with J gene TRBJ2-2; 8 positions match TRBD2. The CDR3 is 18 amino acids. V was clipped by 4 bases and J by 2 bases; unmatched bases: 12. CDR1 is MGHDK and CDR2 is SYGVNS in the germline V gene. This CDR3 is CASSATTSATVNTGELFF. DNA for the CDR3: TGTGCCAGCAGTGCCACGACTAGCGCAACAGTCAACACCGGGGAGCTGTTTTTT.

This chain connects TRBV5-1 to TRBJ2-1; a weak D match, TRBD2 (6 bases). V gave up 0 bases and J gave up 0 bases, with 10 bases separating them. The germline CDR1 and CDR2 sequences are SGHRS and YFSETQ. The CDR3 sequence is 16 residues long. The CDR3: CASSLVAGRSYNEQFF. The DNA of the CDR3 is TGCGCCAGCAGCTTGGTGGCGGGACGCTCCTACAATGAGCAGTTCTTC. Based on the CDR3 plus reference TRBV5-1 and TRBJ2-1, the full variable domain is KAGVTQTPRYLIKTRGQQVTLSCSPISGHRSVSWYQQTPGQGLQFLFEYFSETQRNKGNFPGRFSGRQFSNSRSEMNVSTLELGDSALYLCASSLVAGRSYNEQFFGPGTRLTVL.

This clone was seen only a few times. CDR3 sequence reads: CASSVGVQGNSPLHF. CDR3 bases: TGTGCCAGCAGCGTAGGGGTCCAGGGAAATTCACCCCTCCACTTT. This sequence joins TRBV9 and TRBJ1-6, with a weak D call TRBD1 (5 bases). V was trimmed by 0 bases and J by 7 bases, leaving 11 bases between them. Germline lookup yields CDR1 SGDLS and CDR2 YYNGEE. CDR3 length: 15 residues. Full variable domain (rest looked up from reference TRBV9 and TRBJ1-6): DSGVTQTPKHLITATGQRVTLRCSPRSGDLSVYWYQQSLDQGLQFLIQYYNGEERAKGNILERFSAQQFPDLHSELNLSSLELGDSALYFCASSVGVQGNSPLHFGNGTRLTVT.

This clone was found a few times. The V and J genes are TRBV18 and TRBJ2-1; 11 bases fit TRBD1. V was pared by 3 bases and J by 8 bases, with 6 bases of the junction left unmatched. This CDR3 comprises 15 residues. Germline-derived CDR1 and CDR2 are KGHSH and LQKENI. As DNA, the CDR3 is TGTGCCAGCTCACCCTTCCGGGACAGGGGGGATGAGCAGTTCTTC. Protein sequence: CASSPFRDRGDEQFF.

This chain connects TRBV11-1 to TRBJ2-1; D gene unclear. V was clipped by 5 bases and J by 7 bases, with 12 bases between them. This CDR3 contains 13 residues. The germline gives CDR1 SGHAT, CDR2 FQDESV (reference sequence). The CDR3 nucleotides read TGTGCCAGCAGCCTGGTGCGGATAAATGAGCAGTTCTTC. It translates to CASSLVRINEQFF.

This clone came up a few times. The chain uses TRBV18 and TRBJ2-3, with 10 bases lining up with TRBD2. In germline, CDR1 is KGHSH, CDR2 LQKENI. Losses at the gene ends were 1 base for V and 4 bases for J; bases not matched to a gene: 8. The CDR3 is made up of 17 amino acids. CDR3 protein: CASSPRSLAGLSDTQYF. The DNA for the CDR3 is TGTGCCAGCTCACCACGGTCACTAGCGGGACTCTCAGATACGCAGTATTTT.

This CDR3 reads CASSQYPGAPTTEAFF. The CDR3 DNA is TGCGCCAGCAGCCAGTACCCAGGAGCTCCCACCACTGAAGCTTTCTTT. The rearrangement joins TRBV4-3 to TRBJ1-1; D is ambiguous. Trimming left V 3 bases short and J 4 bases short, with 18 bases between. There are 16 residues in the CDR3. Germline CDR1 is LGHNA and CDR2 is YSLEER.

This clone turned up a few times. The J gene is TRBJ1-5, the V gene TRBV4-2; TRBD1 matches at 7 bases. The CDR3 has 14 residues. The germline V gene has CDR1 LGHNA and CDR2 YNFKEQ. Trimming took 4 bases from V and 4 from J; bases not matched to a gene: 4. The chain's CDR3 is CASSLDRDNQPQHF. The CDR3 region has the DNA TGTGCCAGCAGCCTTGACAGGGATAATCAGCCCCAGCATTTT.

The chain combines TRBV5-1 with TRBJ2-7; D call uncertain. With 0 bases removed from V and 4 bases from J, the gap between germline ends came to 11 bases. Germline assignment: CDR1 SGHRS and CDR2 YFSETQ. The CDR3 is made up of 14 amino acids. The CDR3 nucleotides are TGCGCCAGCAGCTTGGTACCGGATAATTACGAGCAGTACTTC. Amino acid sequence: CASSLVPDNYEQYF.

This clone has a handful of counts. This chain connects TRBV30 to TRBJ2-7; D is perhaps TRBD1 or TRBD2 (5 bases each). CDR1 and CDR2 from the germline V gene are GTSNPN and SVGIG (reference sequence). This CDR3 region has 14 residues. V was cut by 1 base and J by 2 bases, with 12 bases left in between. The CDR3 region is CAWSGDGKPYEQYF. In DNA, the CDR3 is TGTGCCTGGAGTGGGGACGGGAAACCCTACGAGCAGTACTTC. Supplemented by reference TRBV30 and TRBJ2-7, the full variable domain reads SQTIHQWPATLVQPVGSPLSLECTVEGTSNPNLYWYRQAAGRGLQLLFYSVGIGQISSEVPQNLSASRPQDRQFILSSKKLLLSDSGFYLCAWSGDGKPYEQYFGPGTRLTVT.

A note on this clone: This sample includes further DNA sequences coding for the same CDR3. The chain is built from TRBV6-6 and TRBJ2-1; D is undetermined. The CDR3 runs 11 residues. CDR1 MNHNY and CDR2 SVGAGI come from the germline V gene (reference sequence). The V end lost 6 bases, the J end lost 7 bases, and 7 bases lay between the germline ends. Here the CDR3 DNA reads TGTGCCAGCAGCCCTCGTAATGAGCAGTTCTTC. Protein product: CASSPRNEQFF.

This chain links TRBV27 with TRBJ2-7; tentatively, D is TRBD2 (6 bases). Germline CDR1 MNHEY, CDR2 SMNVEV (reference sequence). V was shortened by 2 bases and J by 6 bases, with 20 bases between the two germline ends. This CDR3 is 16 amino acids long. CDR3 sequence reads: CASSLAGGTRPGEQYF. CDR3 coding DNA: TGTGCCAGCAGTTTAGCTGGCGGGACCCGTCCCGGCGAGCAGTACTTC.

The CDR3 reads CASSLESSGNTIYF. The CDR3, as DNA: TGTGCCAGCAGCTTGGAGAGCTCTGGAAACACCATATATTTT. The chain joins TRBV9 to TRBJ1-3; D remains ambiguous. V was pared by 4 bases and J by 0 bases, with 8 bases between. Germline V CDR1 and CDR2: SGDLS, YYNGEE. The CDR3 sequence is 14 residues long.